This T cell receptor beta chain was observed in a study of radiation and T cells in renal cell carcinoma. Indicated time point: baseline pretreatment blood. Treatment defined: 15 Gy SBRT to primary tumor, nephrectomy 4 weeks later. Only in-frame clones appear in the TCRdb table, and some are missing; sequencing was by immunoSEQ multiplex PCR. This table holds 130,000 or so clones, less than 90% found once. The sample in question was blood, obtained from a patient whose treatment included radiotherapy and nephrectomy. This sequence originates from a woman in her 50s with renal cell carcinoma.

The CDR3 DNA reads TGCGCCAGCAGCCGCAGGAGACAGTCCTACAATGAGCAGTTCTTC. Its protein product is CASSRRRQSYNEQFF. The chain carries TRBV4-3 and TRBJ2-1, with D perhaps TRBD1 (5 bases). Trimming took off 4 bases at V and 1 base at J, with 11 bases between the two ends. CDR1 is LGHNA and CDR2 is YSLEER in the germline V gene. The CDR3 totals 15 residues.